This passage covers 28 T cell receptor beta chains from one sample sequenced in a study of breast tumors, draining lymph nodes, adjacent tissues. Samples came from axillary lymph nodes draining the breast cancer. TCRdb itself ran the multiplex PCR reads through MiXCR, one entry per CDR3 protein. The data show about 150,000 distinct CDR3 sequences, 30% to 35% seen once. The sample was axillary lymph node tissue. These receptors were collected from a female donor with breast cancer. Some clones in this sample may be carry-over from other donors' samples.

This rearrangement joins TRBV28 to TRBJ1-4; TRBD1 is a possible D gene (6 bases). Germline V CDR1 and CDR2: MDHEN, SYDVKM. The CDR3 is made up of 16 amino acids. V lost 0 bases to trimming and J lost 8 bases, with 16 bases between them. The CDR3 bases are TGTGCCAGCAGTTTATGGTCGCAGGGGATACAGGAAAAACTGTTTTTT. Its translation: CASSLWSQGIQEKLFF.

This clonotype was seen many times. The chain joins TRBV6-1 to TRBJ1-2; D is possibly TRBD1 (5 bases). V shed 2 bases and J shed 4 bases, with 17 bases lying between them. The CDR3 loop spans 16 amino acids. Germline CDR1 and CDR2: MNHNS and SASEGT. The CDR3: CASSETIGGSSYGYTF. CDR3 bases: TGTGCCAGCAGTGAAACAATCGGGGGGAGCTCCTATGGCTACACCTTC.

This clonotype appeared a single time. The genes are TRBV2 and TRBJ2-7; D uncertain. Germline V lookup: CDR1 SNHLY, CDR2 FYNNEI. CDR3 length: 13 amino acids. The germline V and J ends were trimmed by 3 bases and 3 bases, with 9 bases remaining between them. The CDR3 bases are TGTGCCAGCAGTGACAGTGAATTCTACGAGCAGTACGTC. This translates into CASSDSEFYEQYV.

The J gene is TRBJ1-1, the V gene TRBV5-1; D is unresolved. CDR1 is SGHRS and CDR2 is YFSETQ in the germline V gene. CDR3 size: 15 residues. V was trimmed by 5 bases and J by 1 base, leaving 15 bases between them. CDR3 coding DNA: TGCGCCAGCAGTATCGGCATGGCCCAGAACACTGAAGCTTTCTTT. Translating gives CASSIGMAQNTEAFF.

Remarks on this clonotype: At one boundary the junction diverges from the germline segment, which might be a read error. The chain uses TRBV5-1 and TRBJ2-2; 11 positions agree with TRBD1. The CDR3 contains 17 residues. The V gene's germline CDR1 is SGHRS and CDR2 YFSETQ. The DNA for the CDR3 is TGCGCCAGCAGCTTCGCTTCGGGACAGGGGGGCACCGGGGAGCTGGTTTTT. The encoded protein is CASSFASGQGGTGELVF.

This clonotype was recorded at least ten times. The chain combines TRBV20-1 with TRBJ1-2, with D unresolved. Trimming left V 2 bases short and J 8 bases short, with 12 bases between. The CDR3 sequence is 12 residues long. CDR1 is DFQATT, CDR2 SNEGSKA, per germline (reference sequence). The DNA for the CDR3 is TGCAGTGCTAGACTACTTGTGGAGGGCTACACCTTC. This translates into CSARLLVEGYTF.

V gene TRBV12-3 or TRBV12-4 combines with J gene TRBJ1-1, with TRBD1 as a possible D gene (5 bases). CDR3 size: 15 residues. Between the trimmed V and J ends, which lost 6 bases and 1 base, there was a span of 15 bases. The DNA of the CDR3 is TGTGCCAGCAGCCCCCGACAGTGGAGGAACACTGAAGCTTTCTTT. Protein: CASSPRQWRNTEAFF.

This clonotype was counted at least ten times. The chain combines TRBV3-1 with TRBJ2-1; 7 positions match TRBD1. Germline assignment: CDR1 LGHDT and CDR2 YNNKEL (reference sequence). The CDR3 spans 16 residues. With 4 bases clipped from V and 3 bases from J, the junction kept 9 bases outside the gene matches. The CDR3 region is CASSPRGRGFYNEQFF. In DNA, the CDR3 is TGTGCCAGCAGCCCCCGGGGCAGGGGGTTCTACAATGAGCAGTTCTTC.

This chain uses TRBV7-9 with TRBJ1-1, with a weak D call TRBD1 (5 bases). The germline V gene encodes CDR1 SEHNR and CDR2 FQNEAQ (reference sequence). This CDR3 is built from 14 residues. Trimming stripped 5 bases from V and 4 bases from J, with 14 bases between. CDR3 DNA: TGTGCCAGCAGCCTCGTAGGGGCCGTCACTGAAGCTTTCTTT. Translating it yields CASSLVGAVTEAFF.

This clonotype was counted ten times or more. The chain carries TRBV19 and TRBJ2-1; D call uncertain. In germline, CDR1 is LNHDA, CDR2 SQIVND (reference sequence). V lost 3 bases, J lost 3 bases, and 6 bases lay in between. CDR3 length: 13 amino acids. CDR3 sequence reads: CASSMGRYNEQFF. The CDR3 region has the DNA TGTGCCAGTAGTATGGGTCGCTACAATGAGCAGTTCTTC.

This clonotype was seen a few times. The chain links TRBV6-5 to TRBJ1-1, with unresolved D. Germline CDR1 and CDR2: MNHEY and SVGAGI. The CDR3 spans 13 residues. V gave up 7 bases and J gave up 2 bases, with 11 bases separating them. In DNA form, the CDR3 reads TGTGCCAGCACAGTGGCGCATAACACTGAAGCTTTCTTT. This translates into CASTVAHNTEAFF.

The chain links TRBV5-6 to TRBJ1-1; 8 bases align to TRBD1. Germline V CDR1 and CDR2: SGHDT, YYEEEE. This CDR3 is 13 amino acids long. V shed 0 bases and J 9 bases; nucleotides not matched to a gene: 4. CDR3 amino acids: CASSLARTGKAFF. CDR3 coding DNA: TGTGCCAGCAGCTTGGCCCGGACAGGGAAAGCTTTCTTT.

At least ten counts were recorded for this clonotype. This chain connects TRBV4-2 to TRBJ2-2; the D is unclear. The CDR3 is made up of 14 amino acids. V was cut by 0 bases and J by 5 bases, with 7 bases left in between. Germline V lookup: CDR1 LGHNA, CDR2 YNFKEQ. CDR3 sequence reads: CASSQEVGTGELFF. The CDR3 DNA sequence: TGTGCCAGCAGCCAAGAAGTGGGAACCGGGGAGCTGTTTTTT.

In this sample, this clonotype turned up many times. The chain carries TRBV20-1 and TRBJ2-2; D remains ambiguous. V was cut by 1 base and J by 2 bases, with 8 bases left in between. The CDR3 extends over 14 amino acids. Germline-derived CDR1 and CDR2 are DFQATT and SNEGSKA (reference sequence). CDR3 sequence reads: CSARGVDNTGELFF. CDR3 in DNA: TGCAGTGCTAGAGGGGTGGATAACACCGGGGAGCTGTTTTTT.

Ten or more counts support this clonotype. This may be a read error, as it is one base from a much larger clone. The rearrangement links TRBV12-3 or TRBV12-4 to TRBJ2-7; the match to TRBD2 covers 7 bases. The CDR3 extends over 14 amino acids. Trimming cost V 3 bases and J 3 bases; bases outside gene matches: 5. The chain's CDR3 is CASSFGGKDYEQYF. The CDR3 DNA reads TGTGCCAGCAGTTTCGGGGGGAAGGACTACGAGCAGTACTTC.

This clonotype was observed at least ten times. The chain employs TRBV12-5 and TRBJ2-2, with D maybe TRBD1 (5 bases). There are 15 residues in the CDR3. From germline, CDR1 is LGHNT and CDR2 FRNRAP. The ends were cut back, 1 base at V and 2 bases at J, with 8 bases in the middle. Here the CDR3 reads CASGLGQGNTGELFF. The CDR3, as DNA: TGTGCTAGTGGTTTGGGTCAGGGAAACACCGGGGAGCTGTTTTTT.

This clonotype was counted ten times or more. The genes are TRBV25-1 and TRBJ2-5, with D hard to call. V was clipped by 4 bases and J by 1 base, with 10 bases between them. The CDR3 runs to 14 residues. CDR1 and CDR2 from the germline V gene are MGHDK and SYGVNS. In DNA form, the CDR3 reads TGTGCCAGCAGTGTCATCAGGACCCAAGAGACCCAGTACTTC. Protein: CASSVIRTQETQYF.

This clonotype was found many times. The V call is TRBV20-1, the J call TRBJ2-5; 9 nucleotides align to TRBD2. This CDR3 comprises 14 residues. Germline V CDR1 and CDR2: DFQATT, SNEGSKA (reference sequence). Trimming removed 6 bases from V and 4 bases from J; junction bases left unmatched: 9. Here the CDR3 DNA reads TGCAGTGCCCGGAAAGCGGGGGGTGGAGAGACCCAGTACTTC. Translated, it gives CSARKAGGGETQYF.

This clonotype has a count of ten or more. This chain connects TRBV28 to TRBJ2-7, with D tentatively TRBD2 (7 bases). The germline V gene has CDR1 MDHEN and CDR2 SYDVKM. The CDR3 sequence is 14 residues long. Trimming took off 7 bases at V and 6 bases at J, with 19 bases between the two ends. The CDR3 region has the DNA TGTGCCAGCAATCTACGAGGGAGGGGGGTCGAGCAGTACTTC. Its translation is CASNLRGRGVEQYF. The full variable domain, rest sourced from reference TRBV28 and TRBJ2-7, is DVKVTQSSRYLVKRTGEKVFLECVQDMDHENMFWYRQDPGLGLRLIYFSYDVKMKEKGDIPEGYSVSREKKERFSLILESASTNQTSMYLCASNLRGRGVEQYFGPGTRLTVT.

In regard to this clonotype: This may stem from a read error, because a much larger clone lies one nucleotide away. This chain connects TRBV20-1 to TRBJ2-7; tentative D call: TRBD2 (6 bases). CDR3 length equals 16 residues. Per germline, CDR1 DFQATT and CDR2 SNEGSKA (reference sequence). The CDR3 DNA reads TGCAGTGATAGAGAAGCGAAGGGGACTGCTTTCTACGAGCAGTACTTC. It specifies CSDREAKGTAFYEQYF.

About this clonotype itself: A single base separates this from a much larger clone, so it may be a read error. The chain combines TRBV6-2 or TRBV6-3 with TRBJ1-2; D ambiguous. V dropped 5 bases and J dropped 7 bases, with 11 bases sitting between them. Germline V gene lookup returns CDR1 MNHEY and CDR2 SVGEGT. The CDR3 consists of 12 residues. The CDR3 bases are TGTGCCAGCAGTCACCCCAGAGGTGGCTACACCTTC. Translation gives CASSHPRGGYTF.

The genes are TRBV7-9 and TRBJ1-4; unclear D gene. The V gene lost 2 bases and the J gene lost 8 bases, with 3 bases spanning the gap. CDR1 is SEHNR, CDR2 FQNEAQ, per germline (reference sequence). CDR3 length: 11 amino acids. CDR3 bases: TGTGCCAGCAGCTTACGGGAAAAACTGTTTTTT. Protein: CASSLREKLFF.

This clonotype was seen at least ten times. The chain joins TRBV2 to TRBJ2-5; D remains ambiguous. Trimming cost V 7 bases and J 2 bases, with 14 bases left between them. CDR1 and CDR2 from the germline V gene are SNHLY and FYNNEI. The CDR3 loop spans 14 amino acids. CDR3 sequence: CASIGINPQETQYF. CDR3 DNA sequence: TGTGCCAGCATTGGCATCAACCCGCAAGAGACCCAGTACTTC. The complete variable domain, with remaining parts taken from reference TRBV2 and TRBJ2-5, reads EPEVTQTPSHQVTQMGQEVILRCVPISNHLYFYWYRQILGQKVEFLVSFYNNEISEKSEIFDDQFSVERPDGSNFTLKIRSTKLEDSAMYFCASIGINPQETQYFGPGTRLLVL.

A remark on this clonotype: This may stem from a read error, because a much larger clone lies one nucleotide away. The rearrangement joins TRBV11-2 to TRBJ2-3; the match to TRBD1 covers 9 bases. CDR1 is SGHAT and CDR2 is FQNNGV in the germline V gene. J lost 6 bases, V lost 3 bases, and 7 bases had no gene match. The CDR3 is made up of 15 amino acids. CDR3: CASSLGQGSRDTQYF. The CDR3 coding sequence is TGTGCCAGCAGCTTGGGACAGGGCTCTCGCGATACGCAGTATTTT.

This clonotype occurred many times. The V and J genes are TRBV11-2 and TRBJ1-6, with D uncertain. In germline, CDR1 is SGHAT, CDR2 FQNNGV. The CDR3 loop spans 16 amino acids. V was pared by 1 base and J by 2 bases, with 9 bases between. The CDR3 sequence: CASSLGIGTYNSPLHF. Written as DNA, the CDR3 is TGTGCCAGCAGCTTAGGGATAGGAACCTATAATTCACCCCTCCACTTT. Full variable domain (outside the CDR3, taken from reference TRBV11-2 and TRBJ1-6): EAGVAQSPRYKIIEKRQSVAFWCNPISGHATLYWYQQILGQGPKLLIQFQNNGVVDDSQLPKDRFSAERLKGVDSTLKIQPAKLEDSAVYLCASSLGIGTYNSPLHFGNGTRLTVT.

Of note for this clonotype: Given a much more abundant clone one base away, this may be a read error. V gene TRBV28 combines with J gene TRBJ1-2, with 8 bases fitting TRBD1. This CDR3 is 15 amino acids long. In germline, CDR1 is MDHEN, CDR2 SYDVKM. Losses at the gene ends were 6 bases for V and 8 bases for J; bases not matched to a gene: 14. In nucleotides, the CDR3 is TGTGCCAGCAGGTCTCAGGGGGCGAGGTCGTACGGCTACACCTTC. Translating gives CASRSQGARSYGYTF.

This rearrangement joins TRBV9 to TRBJ1-2; 7 bases map to TRBD1. Germline CDR1 is SGDLS and CDR2 is YYNGEE. Trimming at V came to 4 bases and at J to 8 bases, leaving 14 bases not matched to a gene. This CDR3 is built from 15 residues. CDR3 nucleotide sequence: TGTGCCAGCAGCTCAGGACAGGTTCGAAACTGGGGCTACACCTTC. Translating gives CASSSGQVRNWGYTF.

This clonotype was seen many times. This chain links TRBV15 with TRBJ2-3; no clear D. Trimming took off 2 bases at V and 9 bases at J, with 12 bases between the two ends. CDR1 is LNHNV, CDR2 YYDKDF, per germline (reference sequence). This CDR3 is 13 amino acids long. The CDR3 nucleotides read TGTGCCACCAGCAGACATCCTAAGGACACGCAGTATTTT. Its translation is CATSRHPKDTQYF. Filled out from reference TRBV15 and TRBJ2-3, the complete variable domain reads DAMVIQNPRYQVTQFGKPVTLSCSQTLNHNVMYWYQQKSSQAPKLLFHYYDKDFNNEADTPDNFQSRRPNTSFCFLDIRSPGLGDTAMYLCATSRHPKDTQYFGPGTRLTVL.